This TCR beta chain was found in a study of T cell changes during pregnancy in multiple sclerosis. Per germline, CDR1 MNHEY and CDR2 SMNVEV (reference sequence). The CDR3 length is 15 residues. TCRdb's copy holds only in-frame clones and misses some; the assay was immunoSEQ multiplex PCR. The top ten clones hold roughly a fifth of a sample with about 20,000 clones, 70% to 90% of them seen once. This TCR was recovered from a female donor in good health, enrolled as a control in a pregnancy study. Sequenced here: CD8+ T cells from peripheral blood mononuclear cells, sampled after pregnancy. The chain links TRBV27 to TRBJ2-5; 10 bases line up with TRBD1. TRBJ2-7 matches the DNA end more closely, so the J call is doubtful. The CDR3 reads CASSLIGTGVHEQYF. CDR3 nucleotides: TGTGCCAGCAGCTTGATCGGGACAGGGGTCCACGAGCAGTACTTC.